The entry below gives a single T cell receptor beta chain sequence along with its context. Its antigen remains unidentified. The sample comes from a study of T cell responses to AZD1222 COVID-19 vaccine. Overall study results and limits: Reports say nearly half of spike-specific TCRs go after unmutated variant regions. Clonal diversity was possibly underestimated, and the donors were mostly white British, with more females. The study found Spike-specific TCR breadth and depth rose after two AZD1222 doses. Vaccine-related CD4 TCRs covered spike, predominating at 160-218 and 743-854.

Trimming removed 2 bases at V and 2 bases at J, with 15 bases between. This CDR3 has 16 residues. In germline, CDR1 is SEHNR, CDR2 FQNEAQ (reference sequence). Here immunoSEQ multiplex PCR was the method, and the copy in TCRdb shows in-frame clones only, minus some. The table shows some 130,000 clones, with approximately 90% occurring only once. J is TRBJ1-1 and V is TRBV7-9; the D is unclear. The sample was peripheral blood, taken on day 0 of AZD1222 vaccination. The sequence derives from an adult in good health. The CDR3 bases are TGTGCCAGCAGCTTATCCGGTTGGGAAGGAAACACTGAAGCTTTCTTT. Its translation: CASSLSGWEGNTEAFF.